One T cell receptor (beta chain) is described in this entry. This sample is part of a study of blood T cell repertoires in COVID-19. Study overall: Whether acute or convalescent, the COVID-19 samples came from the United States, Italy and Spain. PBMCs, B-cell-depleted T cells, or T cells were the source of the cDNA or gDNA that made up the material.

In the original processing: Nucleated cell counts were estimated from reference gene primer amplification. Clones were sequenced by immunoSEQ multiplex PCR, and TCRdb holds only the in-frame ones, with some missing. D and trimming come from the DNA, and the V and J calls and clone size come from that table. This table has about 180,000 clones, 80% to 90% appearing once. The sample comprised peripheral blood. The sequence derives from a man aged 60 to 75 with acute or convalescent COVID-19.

CDR3 sequence (DNA): TGTGCCAGCAGAACCGGGACAGCGCAAGAGACCCAGTACTTC. It is translated as CASRTGTAQETQYF. The chain couples TRBV2 to TRBJ2-5; TRBD1 agrees at 7 bases. Trimming cost V 6 bases and J 2 bases; bases outside gene matches: 6. The germline gives CDR1 SNHLY, CDR2 FYNNEI. This CDR3 has 14 residues. The whole variable domain, remainder taken from reference TRBV2 and TRBJ2-5, is EPEVTQTPSHQVTQMGQEVILRCVPISNHLYFYWYRQILGQKVEFLVSFYNNEISEKSEIFDDQFSVERPDGSNFTLKIRSTKLEDSAMYFCASRTGTAQETQYFGPGTRLLVL.